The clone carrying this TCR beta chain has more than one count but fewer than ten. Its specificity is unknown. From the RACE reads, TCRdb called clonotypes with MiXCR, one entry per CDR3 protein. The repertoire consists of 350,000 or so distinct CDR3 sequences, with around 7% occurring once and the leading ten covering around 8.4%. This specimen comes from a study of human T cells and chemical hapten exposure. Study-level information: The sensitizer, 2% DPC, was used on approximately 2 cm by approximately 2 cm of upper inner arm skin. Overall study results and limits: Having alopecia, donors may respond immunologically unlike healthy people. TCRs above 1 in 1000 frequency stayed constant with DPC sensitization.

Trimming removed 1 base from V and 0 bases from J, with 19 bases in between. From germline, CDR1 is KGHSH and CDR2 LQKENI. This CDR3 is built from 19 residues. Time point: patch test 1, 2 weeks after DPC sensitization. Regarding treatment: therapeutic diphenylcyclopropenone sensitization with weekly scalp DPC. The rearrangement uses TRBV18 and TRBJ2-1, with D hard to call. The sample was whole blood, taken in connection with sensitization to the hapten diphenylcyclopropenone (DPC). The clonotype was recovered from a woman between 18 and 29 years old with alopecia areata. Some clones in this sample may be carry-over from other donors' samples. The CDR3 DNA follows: TGTGCCAGCTCACCACTATACGTTAGGCCACTAAACTCCTACAATGAGCAGTTCTTC. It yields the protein CASSPLYVRPLNSYNEQFF.